This TCR beta chain was retrieved from a study of blood T cells in healthy people across ages. Study-wide findings and caveats: Higher diversity and more naive CD4+ cells were features of long-lived donors, compared to aged donors.

This clonotype was picked up a small number of times. Antigen unknown. Germline CDR1 and CDR2: DFQATT and SNEGSKA (reference sequence). The CDR3 is made up of 17 amino acids. V lost 3 bases to trimming and J lost 5 bases, with 25 bases between them. Using a J-beta primer mix together with a sample-barcoded 5' primer, a second PCR was run for roughly 7 to 11 cycles. TCRdb redid the calling of the 5' RACE reads with MiXCR, one entry per CDR3 protein. The sample records about 1.5 million distinct CDR3 sequences, approximately 43% being singletons. The chain combines TRBV20-1 with TRBJ2-5; D may be TRBD2 (7 bases). This clonotype was sampled from a woman under 30 in good health. Sequencing was performed on blood. The CDR3 coding sequence is TGCAGTGCTAGTGCCCGCAGTCTGGGGGGGGCCCTGGAGACCCAGTACTTC. This codes for CSASARSLGGALETQYF.